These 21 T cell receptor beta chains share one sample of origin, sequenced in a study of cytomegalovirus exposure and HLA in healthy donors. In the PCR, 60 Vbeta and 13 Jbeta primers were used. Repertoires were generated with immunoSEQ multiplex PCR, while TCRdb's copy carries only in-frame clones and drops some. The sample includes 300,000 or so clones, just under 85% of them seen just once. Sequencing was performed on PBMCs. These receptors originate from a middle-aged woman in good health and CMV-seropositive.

CDR3 nucleotide sequence: TGTGCCCTCAGCTTTGGATCGAGCGGGAACAATGAGCAGTTCTTC. It specifies CALSFGSSGNNEQFF. The V gene is TRBV5-4, the J gene TRBJ2-1; 7 bases are a match to TRBD2. V lost 10 bases to trimming and J lost 5 bases; unmatched junction nucleotides: 15. The CDR3 is 15 amino acids. Germline V gene lookup returns CDR1 SGHNT and CDR2 YYREEE (reference sequence).

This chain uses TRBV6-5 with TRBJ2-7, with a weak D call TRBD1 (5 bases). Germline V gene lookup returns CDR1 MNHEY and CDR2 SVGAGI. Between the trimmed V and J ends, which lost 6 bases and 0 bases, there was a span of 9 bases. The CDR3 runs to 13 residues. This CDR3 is CASRQQVSYEQYF. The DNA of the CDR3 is TGTGCCAGCAGGCAACAGGTCTCCTACGAGCAGTACTTC.

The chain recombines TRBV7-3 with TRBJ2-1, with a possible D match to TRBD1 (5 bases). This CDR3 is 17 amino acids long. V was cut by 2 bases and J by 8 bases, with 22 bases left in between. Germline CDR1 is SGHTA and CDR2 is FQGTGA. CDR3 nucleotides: TGTGCCAGCAGCTTACCGCTGTGGGGCGACGGACGGGATGAGCAGTTCTTC. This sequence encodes CASSLPLWGDGRDEQFF.

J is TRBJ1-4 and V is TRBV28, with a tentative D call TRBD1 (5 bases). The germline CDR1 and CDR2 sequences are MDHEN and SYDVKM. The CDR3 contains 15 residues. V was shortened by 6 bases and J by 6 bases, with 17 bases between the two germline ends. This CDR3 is CASSPPGWGDEKLFF. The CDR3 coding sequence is TGTGCCAGCAGCCCACCAGGGTGGGGGGATGAAAAACTGTTTTTT.

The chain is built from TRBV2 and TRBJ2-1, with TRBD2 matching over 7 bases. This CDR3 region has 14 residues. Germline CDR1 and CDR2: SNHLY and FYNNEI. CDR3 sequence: CAINGGRVYNEQFF. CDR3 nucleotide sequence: TGTGCGATTAACGGCGGGAGAGTTTACAATGAGCAGTTCTTC.

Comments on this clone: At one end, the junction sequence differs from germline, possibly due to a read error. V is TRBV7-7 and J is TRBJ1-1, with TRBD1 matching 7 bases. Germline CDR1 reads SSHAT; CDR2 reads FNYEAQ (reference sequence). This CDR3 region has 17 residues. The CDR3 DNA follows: TGTGCTAGCAGCTTAGTCTACAGGGGTCGGAATGGCACTGAAGCTTTCTTT. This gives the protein CASSLVYRGRNGTEAFF.

In DNA, the CDR3 is TGTGCCAGCAGCCCCGCCGCGGGAGGTTTTCATGAGCAGTTCTTC. Amino acid sequence: CASSPAAGGFHEQFF. The chain links TRBV11-3 to TRBJ2-1; 8 bases agree with TRBD2. CDR1 and CDR2 (germline): SGHNT, YENEEA. The CDR3 runs 15 residues. The V and J ends lost 5 bases and 8 bases, in that order; junction bases with no gene match: 11.

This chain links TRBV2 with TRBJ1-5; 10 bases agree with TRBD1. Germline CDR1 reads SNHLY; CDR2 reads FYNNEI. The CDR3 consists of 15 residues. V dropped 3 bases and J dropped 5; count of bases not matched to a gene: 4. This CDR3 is CASSDGTGVYQPQHF. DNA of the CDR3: TGTGCCAGCAGTGACGGGACAGGGGTTTATCAGCCCCAGCATTTT.

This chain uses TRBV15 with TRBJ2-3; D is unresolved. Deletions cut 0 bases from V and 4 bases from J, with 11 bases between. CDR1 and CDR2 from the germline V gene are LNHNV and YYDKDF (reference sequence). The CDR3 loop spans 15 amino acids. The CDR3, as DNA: TGTGCCACCAGCAGAGACCTTAGTGTAGCAGATACGCAGTATTTT. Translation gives CATSRDLSVADTQYF.

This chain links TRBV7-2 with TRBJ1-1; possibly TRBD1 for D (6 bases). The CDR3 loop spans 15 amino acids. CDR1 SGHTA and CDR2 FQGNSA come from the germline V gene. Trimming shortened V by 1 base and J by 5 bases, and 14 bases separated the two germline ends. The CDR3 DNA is TGTGCCAGCAGCTTAGAATCCGTAAGGGGGACTGAAGCTTTCTTT. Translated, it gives CASSLESVRGTEAFF. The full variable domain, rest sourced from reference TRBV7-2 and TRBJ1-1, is GAGVSQSPSNKVTEKGKDVELRCDPISGHTALYWYRQSLGQGLEFLIYFQGNSAPDKSGLPSDRFSAERTGGSVSTLTIQRTQQEDSAVYLCASSLESVRGTEAFFGQGTRLTVV.

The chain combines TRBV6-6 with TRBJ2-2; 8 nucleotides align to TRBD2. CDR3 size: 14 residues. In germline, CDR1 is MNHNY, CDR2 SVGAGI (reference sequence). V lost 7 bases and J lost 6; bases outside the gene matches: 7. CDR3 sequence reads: CASNTGTRPGELFF. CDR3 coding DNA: TGTGCCAGCAACACCGGGACTAGGCCCGGGGAGCTGTTTTTT.

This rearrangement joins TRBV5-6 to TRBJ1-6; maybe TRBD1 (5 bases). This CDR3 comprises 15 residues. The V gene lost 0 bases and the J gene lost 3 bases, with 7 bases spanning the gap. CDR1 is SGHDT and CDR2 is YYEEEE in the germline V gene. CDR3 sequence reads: CASSLAGRYNSPLHF. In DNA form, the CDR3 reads TGTGCCAGCAGCTTGGCAGGGCGCTATAATTCACCCCTCCACTTT.

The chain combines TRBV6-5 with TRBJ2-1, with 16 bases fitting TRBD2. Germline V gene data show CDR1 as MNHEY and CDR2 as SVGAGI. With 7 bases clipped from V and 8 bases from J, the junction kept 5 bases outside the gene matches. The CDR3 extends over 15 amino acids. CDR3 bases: TGTGCCAGCATCGGGACTAGCGGGAGGGTGGATGAGCAGTTCTTC. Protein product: CASIGTSGRVDEQFF.

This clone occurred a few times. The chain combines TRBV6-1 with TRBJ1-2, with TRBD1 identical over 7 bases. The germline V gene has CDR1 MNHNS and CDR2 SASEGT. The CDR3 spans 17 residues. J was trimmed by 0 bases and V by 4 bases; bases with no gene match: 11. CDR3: CASSARARGIANYGYTF. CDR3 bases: TGTGCCAGCAGTGCACGGGCCAGGGGGATAGCTAACTATGGCTACACCTTC.

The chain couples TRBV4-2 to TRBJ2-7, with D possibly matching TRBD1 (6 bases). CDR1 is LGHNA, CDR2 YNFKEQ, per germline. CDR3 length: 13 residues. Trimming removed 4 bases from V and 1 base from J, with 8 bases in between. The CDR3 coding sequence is TGTGCCAGCAGCCGAGACAGGTCCTACGAGCAGTACTTC. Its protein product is CASSRDRSYEQYF.

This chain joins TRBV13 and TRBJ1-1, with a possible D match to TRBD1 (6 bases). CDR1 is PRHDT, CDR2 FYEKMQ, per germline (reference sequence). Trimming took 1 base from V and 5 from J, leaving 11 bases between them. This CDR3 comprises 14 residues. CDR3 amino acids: CASSLARGATEAFF. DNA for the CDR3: TGTGCCAGCAGCTTAGCTCGGGGGGCTACTGAAGCTTTCTTT.

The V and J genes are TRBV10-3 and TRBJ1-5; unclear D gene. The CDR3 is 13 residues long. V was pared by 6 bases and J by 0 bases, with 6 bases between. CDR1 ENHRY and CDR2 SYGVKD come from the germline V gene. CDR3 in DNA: TGTGCCATCAGACAAAGTAGCAATCAGCCCCAGCATTTT. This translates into CAIRQSSNQPQHF.

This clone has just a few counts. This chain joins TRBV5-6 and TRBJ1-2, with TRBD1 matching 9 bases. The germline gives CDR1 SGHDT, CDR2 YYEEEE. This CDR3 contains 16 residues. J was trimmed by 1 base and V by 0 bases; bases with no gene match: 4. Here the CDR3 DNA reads TGTGCCAGCAGCTTGGGGACAGGGGCTATTAACTATGGCTACACCTTC. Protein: CASSLGTGAINYGYTF.

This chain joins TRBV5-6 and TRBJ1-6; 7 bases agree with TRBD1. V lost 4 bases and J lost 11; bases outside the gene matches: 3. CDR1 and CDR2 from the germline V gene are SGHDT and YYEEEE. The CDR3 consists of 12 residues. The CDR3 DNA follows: TGTGCCAGCAGCCAGACAGGGACACCCCTCCACTTT. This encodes CASSQTGTPLHF. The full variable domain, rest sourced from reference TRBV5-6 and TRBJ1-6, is DAGVTQSPTHLIKTRGQQVTLRCSPKSGHDTVSWYQQALGQGPQFIFQYYEEEERQRGNFPDRFSGHQFPNYSSELNVNALLLGDSALYLCASSQTGTPLHFGNGTRLTVT.

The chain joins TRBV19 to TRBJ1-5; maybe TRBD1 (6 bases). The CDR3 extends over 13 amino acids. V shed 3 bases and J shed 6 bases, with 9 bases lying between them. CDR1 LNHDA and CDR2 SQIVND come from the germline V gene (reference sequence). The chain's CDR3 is CASSIGRGQPQHF. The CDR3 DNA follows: TGTGCCAGTAGTATTGGCAGGGGTCAGCCCCAGCATTTT.

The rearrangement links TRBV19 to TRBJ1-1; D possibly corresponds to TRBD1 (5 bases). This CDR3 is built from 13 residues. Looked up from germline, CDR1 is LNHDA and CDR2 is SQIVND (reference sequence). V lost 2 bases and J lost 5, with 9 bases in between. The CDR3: CASSIQGTTEAFF. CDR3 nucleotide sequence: TGTGCCAGTAGTATACAGGGAACGACTGAAGCTTTCTTT. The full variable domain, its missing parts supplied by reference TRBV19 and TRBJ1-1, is DGGITQSPKYLFRKEGQNVTLSCEQNLNHDAMYWYRQDPGQGLRLIYYSQIVNDFQKGDIAEGYSVSREKKESFPLTVTSAQKNPTAFYLCASSIQGTTEAFFGQGTRLTVV.